A single sample is the source of the 14 T cell receptor beta chains below, sequenced in a study of blood T cell repertoires in COVID-19. Profiled with immunoSEQ multiplex PCR; TCRdb holds only in-frame clones, not every one. The data show a few hundred thousand clones, with more than 90% seen just once and under 3% held by the top ten. The sequenced sample was peripheral blood. Receptor source: a person under 35 with COVID-19, enrolled during active disease.

The chain links TRBV7-9 to TRBJ1-1; 7 bases align to TRBD1. This CDR3 region has 14 residues. In germline, CDR1 is SEHNR, CDR2 FQNEAQ (reference sequence). Trimming removed 5 bases from V and 11 bases from J; junction bases left unmatched: 14. The CDR3 region is CASSPRQGLSGAFF. The CDR3 region has the DNA TGTGCCAGCAGCCCGCGACAGGGTCTTTCTGGCGCTTTCTTT.

V gene TRBV18 combines with J gene TRBJ2-3, with 12 bases fitting TRBD2. The junction had 4 bases not matched to a gene; V was cut back by 6 bases and J by 0 bases. Germline-derived CDR1 and CDR2 are KGHSH and LQKENI. The CDR3 contains 16 residues. CDR3 sequence: CASSDGLAGSTDTQYF. The CDR3 DNA reads TGTGCCAGCTCTGACGGACTAGCGGGGAGCACAGATACGCAGTATTTT.

This rearrangement joins TRBV12-3 or TRBV12-4 to TRBJ2-7; possibly TRBD2 for D (5 bases). The ends were cut back, 7 bases at V and 6 bases at J, with 13 bases in the middle. This CDR3 spans 12 amino acids. CDR3 region: CASTGLASEQYF. For the CDR3, the DNA is TGTGCCAGCACCGGACTCGCGTCCGAGCAGTACTTC.

The V and J genes are TRBV7-8 and TRBJ1-4; 8 bases agree with TRBD1. Germline loops: CDR1 SGHVS, CDR2 FQNEAQ. CDR3 length equals 13 residues. V lost 5 bases and J lost 7; bases outside the gene matches: 3. The CDR3 protein is CASSLGQGEKLFF. The CDR3 bases are TGTGCCAGCAGCCTTGGACAGGGTGAAAAACTGTTTTTT.

The V and J genes are TRBV3-1 (or the pseudogene TRBV3-2) and TRBJ2-7, with a weak D call TRBD2 (6 bases). The germline V gene encodes CDR1 LGHDT and CDR2 YNNKEL (reference sequence). The CDR3 has 16 residues. V was cut by 2 bases and J by 2 bases, with 16 bases left in between. The chain's CDR3 is CASSQMGGIPAYEQYF. DNA for the CDR3: TGTGCCAGCAGCCAAATGGGCGGGATCCCTGCCTACGAGCAGTACTTC.

V gene TRBV5-5 combines with J gene TRBJ2-7; D is ambiguous. Germline V gene data show CDR1 as SGHKS and CDR2 as YYEKEE (reference sequence). Trimming removed 2 bases at V and 5 bases at J, with 8 bases between. CDR3 length: 12 amino acids. CDR3 bases: TGTGCCAGCAGCTTAAGAGCGCACGAGCAGTACTTC. Its protein is CASSLRAHEQYF.

V usage is TRBV5-1 and J usage is TRBJ2-3; TRBD1 agrees at 7 bases. The CDR3 runs 14 residues. Germline V gene sequence: CDR1 SGHRS, CDR2 YFSETQ. V dropped 3 bases and J dropped 6; count of bases not matched to a gene: 7. The CDR3 loop reads CASSSRPGQDTQYF. CDR3 nucleotide sequence: TGCGCCAGCAGCTCCCGACCGGGACAGGATACGCAGTATTTT.

This sequence joins TRBV5-3 and TRBJ2-7, with 9 bases fitting TRBD1. TRBV5-3 is placed among ORFs of uncertain function. With V trimmed by 4 bases and J by 5 bases, 16 bases remained unmatched. This CDR3 has 17 residues. The CDR3: CARSRYNTGTGPNEQYF. Written as DNA, the CDR3 is TGTGCCAGAAGCAGATACAATACCGGGACAGGGCCTAACGAGCAGTACTTC.

This chain joins TRBV3-1 (or the pseudogene TRBV3-2) and TRBJ2-2; D might be TRBD2 (5 bases). The CDR3 totals 15 residues. Germline V gene data show CDR1 as LGHDT and CDR2 as YNNKEL (reference sequence). Between the trimmed V and J ends, which lost 8 bases and 4 bases, there was a span of 17 bases. The CDR3 reads CASRMYTGSTGELFF. CDR3 DNA: TGTGCCAGCCGTATGTACACGGGGAGCACCGGGGAGCTGTTTTTT.

The rearrangement joins TRBV7-2 to TRBJ2-3; 7 bases fit TRBD1. The CDR3 contains 15 residues. CDR1 SGHTA and CDR2 FQGNSA come from the germline V gene. V was pared by 7 bases and J by 3 bases, with 10 bases of the junction left unmatched. The CDR3 region is CASTPSTGRTDTQYF. The CDR3 nucleotides read TGTGCCAGCACCCCGTCGACAGGGCGAACAGATACGCAGTATTTT.

V usage is TRBV2 and J usage is TRBJ1-1; weak D call: TRBD1 (5 bases). V lost 6 bases to trimming and J lost 9 bases, with 11 bases between them. The CDR3 sequence is 11 residues long. CDR1 and CDR2 (germline): SNHLY, FYNNEI. The CDR3 DNA reads as TGTGCCAGCAGACCCGACAGACAAGCTTTCTTT. Its translation: CASRPDRQAFF. Combining the CDR3 with reference TRBV2 and TRBJ1-1 gives the whole variable domain EPEVTQTPSHQVTQMGQEVILRCVPISNHLYFYWYRQILGQKVEFLVSFYNNEISEKSEIFDDQFSVERPDGSNFTLKIRSTKLEDSAMYFCASRPDRQAFFGQGTRLTVV.

The chain couples TRBV30 to TRBJ2-1; 7 nucleotides agree with TRBD1. CDR1 and CDR2 (germline): GTSNPN, SVGIG (reference sequence). The CDR3 totals 13 residues. Unmatched junction bases numbered 0, after V lost 0 bases and J lost 4 bases. The DNA for the CDR3 is TGTGCCTGGAGTGTACAGGGGTACAATGAGCAGTTCTTC. This codes for CAWSVQGYNEQFF.

This chain links TRBV7-9 with TRBJ1-2; perhaps TRBD1 as D (5 bases). V was clipped by 5 bases and J by 8 bases, with 12 bases between them. CDR1 and CDR2 from the germline V gene are SEHNR and FQNEAQ (reference sequence). The CDR3 extends over 12 amino acids. DNA for the CDR3: TGTGCCAGCAGCGGGGGGTTAGGCGGCTACACCTTC. Protein product: CASSGGLGGYTF.

Concerning this clone itself: Other nucleotide sequences in the sample specify the same CDR3. CDR3 sequence reads: CASSLTSGSSYNEQFF. In DNA form, the CDR3 reads TGCGCCAGCAGCTTGACTAGCGGGAGCTCCTACAATGAGCAGTTCTTC. This chain links TRBV5-1 with TRBJ2-1, with TRBD2 identical over 11 bases. Germline-derived CDR1 and CDR2 are SGHRS and YFSETQ. CDR3 length: 16 residues. V shed 1 base and J 0 bases; nucleotides not matched to a gene: 0.